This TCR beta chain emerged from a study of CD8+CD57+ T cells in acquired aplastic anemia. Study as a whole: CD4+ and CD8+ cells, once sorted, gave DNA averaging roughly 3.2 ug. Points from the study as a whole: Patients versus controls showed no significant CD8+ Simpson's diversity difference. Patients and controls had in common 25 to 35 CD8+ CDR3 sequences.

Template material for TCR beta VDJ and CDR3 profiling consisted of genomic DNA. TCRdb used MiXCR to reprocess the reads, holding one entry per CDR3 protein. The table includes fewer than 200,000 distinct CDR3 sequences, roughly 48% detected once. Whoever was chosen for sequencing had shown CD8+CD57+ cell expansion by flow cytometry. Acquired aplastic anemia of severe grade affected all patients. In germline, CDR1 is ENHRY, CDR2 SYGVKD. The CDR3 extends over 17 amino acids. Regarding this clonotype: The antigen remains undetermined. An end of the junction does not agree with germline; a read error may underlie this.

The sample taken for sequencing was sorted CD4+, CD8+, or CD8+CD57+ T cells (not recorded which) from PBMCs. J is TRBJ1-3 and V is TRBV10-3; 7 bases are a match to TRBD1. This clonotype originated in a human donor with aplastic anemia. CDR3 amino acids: CAIGYPSDRASGDTIYF. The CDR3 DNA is TGTGCCATCGGTTATCCCAGTGACAGGGCCAGTGGAGACACCATATATTTT.